This T cell receptor (beta chain) derives from a study of blood T cell repertoires in COVID-19. Sequencing used immunoSEQ multiplex PCR; TCRdb keeps in-frame clones, though not all of them. The sample lists approximately 170,000 clones, around four fifths occurring once. Looked up from germline, CDR1 is MNHEY and CDR2 is SMNVEV (reference sequence). V was cut by 6 bases and J by 4 bases, with 7 bases left in between. The CDR3 length is 12 residues. This TCR came from a woman in her seventies with COVID-19, enrolled during active disease. Sequencing was done on a sample of peripheral blood. The genes are TRBV27 and TRBJ1-5, with D unresolved. The DNA for the CDR3 is TGTGCCAGCAGGGAGGGAAATCAGCCCCAGCATTTT. Its translation is CASREGNQPQHF.